This T cell receptor beta chain was obtained from a study of T cell changes during pregnancy in multiple sclerosis (dated by TCRdb to the late 2010s). Turning to the overall study: The study looked at changes in the T cell repertoire across pregnancy in women with multiple sclerosis.

The sample holds one count of this clone. Its target antigen remains unknown. No base qualities exist here, and no much larger clone lies one base off it. The library relied on the immunoSEQ multiplex PCR assay. Sourced from immuneACCESS, this table was stored by TCRdb with only in-frame sequences that have V and J called. A share of the clones is absent; for the studies checked, an unresolved V gene accounts for under half, and the remainder has no known explanation. The table for this sample lists around 57,000 clones; 90% of them were counted only once. The top ten clones comprise approximately 1% of the sample. The CDR3 runs 16 amino acids, cysteine and phenylalanine included. The only DNA kept is the CDR3, 48 bases in frame from the first base. Trimming takes 1 base off V and 4 bases off J; junction bases not matched to a gene: 4. As encoded in the germline V gene (reference sequence), CDR1 is LNHNV while CDR2 is YYDKDF.

The rearranged segments are TRBV15 and TRBJ2-3; 11 bases in the junction line up with TRBD2. The specimen comprised peripheral blood, sampled in the first trimester of pregnancy. The TCR was taken from a female donor in good health, enrolled as a control in a pregnancy study. This receptor carries the CDR3 CATSRVAGGPADTQYF. The DNA sequence reads TGTGCCACCAGCAGAGTAGCGGGGGGGCCCGCAGATACGCAGTATTTT.